This TCR beta chain comes out of a study of regulatory T cells in long-lasting Graves disease. With iRepertoire HTBI primers and Arm-PCR of CDR3 regions, TCR beta libraries were built. In TCRdb, the multiplex PCR reads were re-called with MiXCR into one record per CDR3 protein. The sample has under 400,000 distinct CDR3 sequences, roughly 17% seen once. Time point: newly diagnosed GD, antithyroid drugs for less than 3 months. With RNA extracted from PBMCs as input, the TCR library was made. Trimming cost V 3 bases and J 1 base; bases outside gene matches: 7. CDR3 length: 16 residues. This clonotype was detected ten times or more. These sequences were also reported in another study, on T cells in Graves' hyperthyroidism and ophthalmopathy.

This TCR was recovered from a man aged 40-49 years with Graves disease. V is TRBV12-3 or TRBV12-4 and J is TRBJ2-3; 7 nucleotides line up with TRBD2. The sample consisted of peripheral blood mononuclear cells (PBMCs), taken at new diagnosis, from a patient treated with antithyroid drugs. In DNA, the CDR3 is TGTGCCAGCAGTTTTCCCCAGAGCGGGGGCACAGATACGCAGTATTTT. Residues: CASSFPQSGGTDTQYF.